Included here is one T cell receptor (beta chain) sequence, with context. Its antigen has not been determined. The junction and the germline gene differ at one end; a read error may be behind it. This specimen belongs to a study of tumor and adjacent non-tumor tissue in lung cancer (dated by TCRdb to 2016 to 2019). Study-wide context: Of the cohort, over 9 patients had adenocarcinoma, 2 had squamous cell carcinoma and 1 had small cell lung cancer. Ages among the approximately 15 patients ranged from about 31 to 85 years, there were 10 men and 5 women, and disease was at TNM stage I to III. A total of some 130 million productive TCRbeta reads were generated by sequencing, corresponding to an average of roughly 4 million reads per sample. The study compared bulk TCRbeta repertoires between lung tumor tissue and matched distant non-tumor lung tissue from over 13 lung cancer patients. Some 31 paired specimens, one tumor and one normal lung sample per patient, were profiled by TCRbeta CDR3 sequencing. Overall results and qualifications from the work: Significantly higher TCR diversity was found in younger patients, and higher tumor TCR diversity was associated with shorter overall and disease-free survival. Tumor tissue showed significantly greater TCR diversity (inverse Simpson) than normal lung tissue (around 450 vs 150, P = 0.0075, Mann-Whitney U test). Peripheral blood was not sequenced, so blood TCRbeta repertoires in these lung cancer patients were not examined. Neither the sequencing platform nor unique molecular identifiers are named or mentioned anywhere in the methods. Only about 14 patients were in the cohort, and the authors stated that larger samples and more detailed clinical data are needed. The top 100 clones accounted for a significantly larger cumulative portion of the repertoire in normal lung than in tumor tissue.

RNA was isolated from bulk, unsorted tissue, and RNA quality was assessed with a NanoDrop ND-1000 and an Agilent 2100. All donors had newly diagnosed lung cancer, had not received prior chemotherapy, and were admitted for thoracic surgery in China between August and November 2014. Patients with previous radiotherapy or chemotherapy, or with another concurrent cancer, were excluded from the study. Pieces of surgical tissue measuring about 1-2.1 cm3 were kept in RNAlater solution and stored at -80 degrees C until use. Measured from the cysteine to the phenylalanine, the CDR3 is 17 residues long. The only DNA kept is the CDR3, 51 bases in frame from the first base. CDR1 and CDR2 are read off the germline V gene as SQVTM and ANQGSEA. Library construction relied on multiplex PCR. The sequencer listed for this sample is Illumina HiSeq 2500. TCRbeta libraries were built by three rounds of nested PCR using primers (Table S4), following protocols modified from ARM-PCR. Before sequencing, PCR products of 200-500 bp were cut from the gel and purified using the QIAquick gel extraction kit. The authors processed their data as follows. Reads were cleaned with Trimmomatic, merged with FLASH into complete CDR3 sequences, and assigned to V(D)J germline segments with MiTCR. VDJtools was used to compute clonal diversity as the inverse Simpson's index. In-frame sequences without a premature stop codon were defined as productive reads. The public reads were reprocessed in TCRdb via fastp at Q25 and MiXCR, keeping in-frame beta chains. Each entry is one CDR3 protein sequence, shown with its most common DNA and genes. The V and J calls were not made by the authors but by TCRdb's processing. The table for this sample lists tens of thousands of distinct CDR3 sequences; 77% of them were counted only once. 12% of the sample lies in the top ten.

The V and J segments used are TRBV29-1 and TRBJ2-1; confidence is insufficient to name the D gene. The sequence was collected from a woman in her 50s with non-small cell lung cancer. The sample consisted of lung tumor tissue. CDR3 region: CRVEDLGDWSSYNEQFF. The sequence in DNA is TGCAGGGTTGAAGATCTAGGCGACTGGAGCTCCTACAATGAGCAGTTCTTC.